What follows are 29 T cell receptor beta chains derived from one specimen sequenced in a study of shared clonotypes between healthy human individuals. Naive CD8 isolation took CD45RO-negative cells positively selected for CCR7 and excluded terminally differentiated effector memory CD45RA+ cells. The assay was immunoSEQ multiplex PCR, and TCRdb's table has in-frame clones only and misses some. Of hundreds of thousands of clones listed, about 96% are singletons. Sequencing was done on a sample of naive CD8+ T cells sorted from blood. Receptors originate from a woman aged 25-40 years in good health.

This chain links TRBV14 with TRBJ2-5; D not certain. V lost 4 bases, J lost 5 bases, and 17 bases lay in between. Germline CDR1 reads SGHDN; CDR2 reads FVKESK. CDR3 length: 15 amino acids. CDR3 amino acids: CASSPLGIGWETQYF. The CDR3 DNA reads TGTGCCAGCAGCCCCCTCGGAATAGGATGGGAGACCCAGTACTTC.

CDR3 residues: CASSIAPWQVQETQYF. In nucleotides, the CDR3 is TGTGCCAGTAGTATAGCCCCTTGGCAGGTTCAAGAGACCCAGTACTTC. The chain couples TRBV19 to TRBJ2-5; D is ambiguous. This CDR3 region has 16 residues. Trimming stripped 1 base from V and 2 bases from J, with 14 bases between. CDR1 LNHDA and CDR2 SQIVND come from the germline V gene (reference sequence).

The gene calls are TRBV19 and TRBJ2-6; no firm D call. Germline values: CDR1 LNHDA, CDR2 SQIVND (reference sequence). The CDR3 totals 13 residues. V lost 8 bases to trimming and J lost 11 bases, with 16 bases between them. This CDR3 reads CASRDEVIDVLTF. The DNA for the CDR3 is TGTGCCAGTCGCGACGAGGTTATTGACGTCCTGACTTTC. Looking up the rest from reference TRBV19 and TRBJ2-6 gives the full variable domain: DGGITQSPKYLFRKEGQNVTLSCEQNLNHDAMYWYRQDPGQGLRLIYYSQIVNDFQKGDIAEGYSVSREKKESFPLTVTSAQKNPTAFYLCASRDEVIDVLTFGAGSRLTVL.

The rearrangement joins TRBV4-2 to TRBJ2-3; 9 bases line up with TRBD2. Germline V gives CDR1 LGHNA, CDR2 YNFKEQ. The junction had 7 bases not matched to a gene; V was cut back by 1 base and J by 5 bases. The CDR3 extends over 16 amino acids. The chain's CDR3 is CASSQVLREGGDTQYF. DNA of the CDR3: TGTGCCAGCAGCCAAGTTTTGCGGGAGGGGGGAGATACGCAGTATTTT.

The chain is built from TRBV7-6 and TRBJ1-1; weak D call: TRBD1 (5 bases). This CDR3 is 17 amino acids long. In germline, CDR1 is SGHVS, CDR2 FNYEAQ. V lost 7 bases to trimming and J lost 0 bases, with 21 bases between them. As DNA, the CDR3 is TGTGCCAGCATCGAAAACATAGGTGCGGGACTGAACACTGAAGCTTTCTTT. It codes for CASIENIGAGLNTEAFF.

V and J are TRBV2 and TRBJ2-7; D unresolved. The CDR3 loop spans 13 amino acids. CDR1 is SNHLY, CDR2 FYNNEI, per germline. V lost 1 base to trimming and J lost 5 bases, with 9 bases between them. The CDR3 is CASSEGFSHEQYF. The CDR3 coding sequence is TGTGCCAGCAGTGAAGGGTTTAGCCACGAGCAGTACTTC.

V and J are TRBV6-5 and TRBJ2-1, with unresolved D. Trimming removed 8 bases at V and 0 bases at J, with 8 bases between. In germline, CDR1 is MNHEY, CDR2 SVGAGI. The length of the CDR3 is 13 residues. For the CDR3, the DNA is TGTGCCAGCTTCGCGAGCTCCTACAATGAGCAGTTCTTC. This translates into CASFASSYNEQFF.

This rearrangement joins TRBV11-3 to TRBJ1-1; D possibly corresponds to TRBD1 (6 bases). Trimming removed 4 bases at V and 6 bases at J, with 9 bases between. Germline V lookup: CDR1 SGHNT, CDR2 YENEEA. CDR3 size: 12 residues. The CDR3: CASSSGGPEAFF. In nucleotides, the CDR3 is TGTGCCAGCAGCTCGGGGGGCCCTGAAGCTTTCTTT.

The chain carries TRBV6-5 and TRBJ1-5; 7 nucleotides align to TRBD1. Germline lookup yields CDR1 MNHEY and CDR2 SVGAGI. The trim removed 4 bases at V and 7 bases at J, leaving 7 bases unmatched. This CDR3 has 14 residues. CDR3 bases: TGTGCCAGCAGTTCCCAGGGGGTTCAGCAGCCCCAGCATTTT. Translated: CASSSQGVQQPQHF.

The CDR3 bases are TGTGCCAGCAGCTTAGGACAGGGGCAAACTTATGGCTACACCTTC. Amino acids: CASSLGQGQTYGYTF. This chain joins TRBV7-9 and TRBJ1-2; 8 positions match TRBD1. CDR3 length: 15 residues. Germline V gene sequence: CDR1 SEHNR, CDR2 FQNEAQ (reference sequence). The J segment lost 5 bases and the V segment lost 1 base, leaving 6 bases of the junction unmatched. Supplemented by reference TRBV7-9 and TRBJ1-2, the full variable domain reads DTGVSQNPRHKITKRGQNVTFRCDPISEHNRLYWYRQTLGQGPEFLTYFQNEAQLEKSRLLSDRFSAERPKGSFSTLEIQRTEQGDSAMYLCASSLGQGQTYGYTFGSGTRLTVV.

CDR3: CASSPSRGGVSYEQYF. DNA of the CDR3: TGTGCCAGCAGTCCAAGCCGAGGAGGGGTCTCCTACGAGCAGTACTTC. This sequence joins TRBV27 and TRBJ2-5; D perhaps matches TRBD2 (6 bases). The J call may be wrong; the DNA end is better matched by TRBJ2-7. This CDR3 is 16 amino acids long. Germline loops: CDR1 MNHEY, CDR2 SMNVEV (reference sequence).

This clone appeared once. The rearrangement uses TRBV7-9 and TRBJ2-3; D unclear. The germline V gene encodes CDR1 SEHNR and CDR2 FQNEAQ (reference sequence). Trimming stripped 5 bases from V and 0 bases from J, with 6 bases between. This CDR3 has 13 residues. The CDR3 DNA reads TGTGCCAGCAGCCCAGAGAGCACAGATACGCAGTATTTT. As protein: CASSPESTDTQYF.

V is TRBV2 and J is TRBJ2-7, with TRBD1 identical over 9 bases. The CDR3 is 17 residues long. With 4 bases clipped from V and 3 bases from J, the junction kept 13 bases outside the gene matches. Germline V lookup: CDR1 SNHLY, CDR2 FYNNEI. CDR3 in amino acids: CASSGPGTGLGLYEQYF. DNA of the CDR3: TGTGCCAGCAGTGGTCCCGGGACAGGGTTGGGACTCTACGAGCAGTACTTC. Combining the CDR3 with reference TRBV2 and TRBJ2-7 gives the whole variable domain EPEVTQTPSHQVTQMGQEVILRCVPISNHLYFYWYRQILGQKVEFLVSFYNNEISEKSEIFDDQFSVERPDGSNFTLKIRSTKLEDSAMYFCASSGPGTGLGLYEQYFGPGTRLTVT.

The chain joins TRBV2 to TRBJ2-3, with 7 bases matching TRBD2. The CDR3 loop spans 15 amino acids. Germline lookup yields CDR1 SNHLY and CDR2 FYNNEI. With V trimmed by 4 bases and J by 2 bases, 6 bases remained unmatched. The CDR3 region has the DNA TGTGCCAGCAGTGCGACTAGCAGGGACACAGATACGCAGTATTTT. Its translation is CASSATSRDTDTQYF.

V gene TRBV27 combines with J gene TRBJ2-1, with 11 bases identical to TRBD2. Germline V gene sequence: CDR1 MNHEY, CDR2 SMNVEV (reference sequence). The CDR3 extends over 17 amino acids. V dropped 5 bases and J dropped 0; count of bases not matched to a gene: 6. CDR3 DNA: TGTGCCAGCAGTCTAATAGCGGGAGGGAGCTCCTACAATGAGCAGTTCTTC. Translation: CASSLIAGGSSYNEQFF.

The CDR3 protein is CASSQSLREGNEQFF. The CDR3 bases are TGCGCCAGCAGCCAAAGTCTACGGGAGGGAAATGAGCAGTTCTTC. The chain combines TRBV4-1 with TRBJ2-1, with TRBD2 identical over 8 bases. The germline gives CDR1 MGHRA, CDR2 YSYEKL. The J segment lost 7 bases and the V segment lost 2 bases, leaving 7 bases of the junction unmatched. CDR3 size: 15 residues.

J is TRBJ1-2 and V is TRBV15; TRBD1 might be the D (6 bases). Germline CDR1 LNHNV, CDR2 YYDKDF (reference sequence). There are 14 residues in the CDR3. V shed 5 bases and J shed 2 bases, with 12 bases lying between them. The CDR3 sequence is CATSPGQLNYGYTF. The DNA of the CDR3 is TGTGCCACCAGCCCCGGACAGCTGAACTATGGCTACACCTTC.

This rearrangement joins TRBV27 to TRBJ2-7; 10 bases fit TRBD1. Germline trimming cut 8 bases from V and 6 bases from J; bases unmatched to any gene: 10. Germline V CDR1 and CDR2: MNHEY, SMNVEV (reference sequence). This CDR3 comprises 14 residues. The CDR3 loop reads CASGTGTGVGEQYF. The CDR3 coding sequence is TGTGCCAGCGGGACCGGGACAGGGGTGGGCGAGCAGTACTTC.

The rearrangement links TRBV5-8 to TRBJ1-1; 7 bases match TRBD1. Germline values: CDR1 SGHTS, CDR2 YDEGEE. The CDR3 is made up of 12 amino acids. The ends lost 3 bases at V and 8 bases at J; junction bases unmatched: 4. This CDR3 is CASSYPGQEAFF. The CDR3 DNA follows: TGTGCCAGCAGCTATCCGGGACAGGAAGCTTTCTTT.

The chain employs TRBV19 and TRBJ1-1; D gene ambiguous. Germline CDR1 reads LNHDA; CDR2 reads SQIVND (reference sequence). V lost 7 bases and J 0 bases, leaving 12 bases between the germline ends. This CDR3 spans 14 amino acids. CDR3: CASTGRDMNTEAFF. The CDR3 nucleotides are TGTGCCAGTACGGGCAGAGATATGAACACTGAAGCTTTCTTT.

For this clone: The same CDR3 arises from other DNA sequences in this sample as well. V gene TRBV27 combines with J gene TRBJ2-5; 11 positions agree with TRBD1. From germline, CDR1 is MNHEY and CDR2 SMNVEV (reference sequence). The CDR3 is made up of 15 amino acids. V dropped 2 bases and J dropped 5; count of bases not matched to a gene: 4. This chain's CDR3 is CASSLGTGGRETQYF. In DNA, the CDR3 is TGTGCCAGCAGTTTAGGGACAGGGGGACGGGAGACCCAGTACTTC.

The chain uses TRBV7-9 and TRBJ2-1; TRBD2 aligns across 8 bases. The CDR3 spans 15 residues. CDR1 and CDR2 (germline): SEHNR, FQNEAQ (reference sequence). Trimming cost V 4 bases and J 6 bases; bases outside gene matches: 8. CDR3 residues: CASSSGLGAFNEQFF. In DNA form, the CDR3 reads TGTGCCAGCAGCTCGGGACTAGGGGCCTTCAATGAGCAGTTCTTC.

V gene TRBV28 combines with J gene TRBJ2-7; D unclear. Germline-derived CDR1 and CDR2 are MDHEN and SYDVKM. The V gene lost 3 bases and the J gene lost 4 bases, with 7 bases spanning the gap. The CDR3 runs 12 residues. The chain's CDR3 is CASSFLFYEQYF. CDR3 DNA: TGTGCCAGCAGTTTCCTATTTTACGAGCAGTACTTC.

The genes are TRBV27 and TRBJ2-2; 8 bases line up with TRBD2. Germline values: CDR1 MNHEY, CDR2 SMNVEV (reference sequence). The V segment lost 5 bases and the J segment 1 base; nucleotides outside the gene matches: 3. CDR3 size: 15 residues. The CDR3 is CASSPSGLNTGELFF. The CDR3, as DNA: TGTGCCAGCAGTCCTAGCGGGTTGAACACCGGGGAGCTGTTTTTT.

This sequence joins TRBV13 and TRBJ2-1; a possible D gene is TRBD1 (6 bases). V lost 0 bases and J lost 4, with 10 bases in between. Germline V gene lookup returns CDR1 PRHDT and CDR2 FYEKMQ (reference sequence). The CDR3 is 15 residues long. CDR3 residues: CASSLGRTAYNEQFF. The CDR3 DNA reads TGTGCCAGCAGCTTAGGCCGGACAGCTTACAATGAGCAGTTCTTC.

This rearrangement joins TRBV5-4 to TRBJ2-7; 7 positions match TRBD1. The CDR3 runs 14 residues. V lost 5 bases to trimming and J lost 4 bases; unmatched junction nucleotides: 9. Looked up from germline, CDR1 is SGHNT and CDR2 is YYREEE (reference sequence). The CDR3 sequence: CASRVQGQLYEQYF. The DNA of the CDR3 is TGTGCCAGCAGGGTACAGGGGCAATTGTACGAGCAGTACTTC.

V is TRBV6-4 and J is TRBJ2-1; D is unresolved. This CDR3 contains 10 residues. The germline V gene encodes CDR1 MRHNA and CDR2 SNTAGT. V shed 2 bases and J shed 12 bases, with 5 bases lying between them. The CDR3 coding sequence is TGTGCCAGCAGTGACCGATGGCAGTTCTTC. Translated: CASSDRWQFF.

J is TRBJ2-5 and V is TRBV6-5; D call uncertain. The DNA end is more similar to TRBJ2-7, so the J call may be wrong. CDR1 and CDR2 from the germline V gene are MNHEY and SVGAGI. The CDR3 has 14 amino acids. CDR3 sequence (DNA): TGTGCCAGCAGTTACTCTGTCTTGACCTACGAGCAGTACTTC. It codes for CASSYSVLTYEQYF.

This clone appeared a single time. V and J are TRBV5-4 and TRBJ2-7, with D perhaps matching TRBD2 (6 bases). Deletions cut 2 bases from V and 3 bases from J, with 12 bases between. The CDR3 runs 14 residues. Looked up from germline, CDR1 is SGHNT and CDR2 is YYREEE (reference sequence). The CDR3 spells CASSFRDSIYEQYF. The CDR3 DNA reads TGTGCCAGCAGCTTCCGGGACTCCATCTACGAGCAGTACTTC.